The rows below give T cell receptor beta chains drawn from one sample of a study of T cell repertoires in cytomegalovirus infection. TCRdb reprocessed the reads with MiXCR, giving one entry per CDR3 protein. Of more than 250,000 distinct CDR3 sequences listed, roughly an eighth are singletons. Sample: PBMCs. These receptors were obtained from a human donor in good health (CMV status not recorded). Some clones in this sample may be carry-over from other donors' samples. Both conserved end residues are part of each CDR3. A D gene is named only where the DNA matches it firmly. The size field is filled for only some rows; it gives once, few, many or a size class.

v_call	clone_size	d_call	j_call	cdr3_nt	cdr3_aa
TRBV29-1	-	-	TRBJ2-2	TGCAGCGTTCTCCTCCATCGTGGCGGGGAGCTGTTTTTT	CSVLLHRGGELFF
TRBV7-6	many	-	TRBJ1-1	TGTGCCAGCAGCTTCCTGGGTGGGACTGAAGCTTTCTTT	CASSFLGGTEAFF
TRBV2	few	-	TRBJ2-1	TGTGCCAGCAGAAAGGGGCACAGCTCCTACAATGAGCAGTTCTTC	CASRKGHSSYNEQFF
TRBV5-5	-	TRBD2	TRBJ2-2	TGTGCCAGCAGCTATGCGGGGGGGAACACCGGGGAGCTGTTTTTT	CASSYAGGNTGELFF
TRBV2	-	-	TRBJ2-1	TGTGCCAGCATGGGGGATGAGCAGTTCTTC	CASMGDEQFF
TRBV20-1	few	-	TRBJ2-4	TGCAGTGCTAGGTGGGAGGAACTAGCCAAAAACATTCAGTACTTC	CSARWEELAKNIQYF
TRBV14	many	TRBD2	TRBJ2-7	TGTGCCAGCAGCCAAGTACTAGCGGGAGGTACGAGGTCCGAGAGGCAGTACTTC	CASSQVLAGGTRSERQYF
TRBV4-1	few	-	TRBJ2-1	TGTGCCAGCAGCCAGGCCTACGGGACAAACTACAATGAGCAGTTCTTC	CASSQAYGTNYNEQFF
TRBV7-6	-	TRBD1	TRBJ2-6	TGTGCCAGCAGCTTTGGACAGGGCTTTGGGGCCAACGTCCTGACTTTC	CASSFGQGFGANVLTF
TRBV20-1	few	-	TRBJ2-5	TGCAGTGCTCAGACCTGGACGGACCGGAAGACCCAGTACTTC	CSAQTWTDRKTQYF
TRBV29-1	few	-	TRBJ1-2	TGCAGCGTTGAGGGGGGGCCCTATGGCTACACCTTC	CSVEGGPYGYTF
TRBV5-5	few	TRBD2	TRBJ2-7	TGTGCCAGCAGCTTGGTAGCGGGACCCTCCTACGAGCAGTACTTC	CASSLVAGPSYEQYF
TRBV3-1	few	-	TRBJ2-1	TGTGCCAGCAGCCAAGAATTCGGGTATGAGGAAATCTACAATGAGCAGTTCTTC	CASSQEFGYEEIYNEQFF
TRBV15	-	-	TRBJ1-5	TGTGCCACCAGCAGAGAACCGTCGGGGGTTCAGCCCCAGCATTTT	CATSREPSGVQPQHF
TRBV11-3	many	TRBD2	TRBJ2-1	TGTGCCAGCAGCCCGGGACTAGCGGGGGGGCCTGCCTACAATGAGCAGTTCTTC	CASSPGLAGGPAYNEQFF
TRBV7-8	many	-	TRBJ2-1	TGTGCCAGCAGCTTAGGTTGGGGAGCCGTCAACAATGAGCAGTTCTTC	CASSLGWGAVNNEQFF
TRBV20-1	few	-	TRBJ2-7	TGCAGTGCTAGAATAGGCCGGGATCTCTACGAGCAGTACTTC	CSARIGRDLYEQYF
TRBV5-5	few	TRBD1	TRBJ1-2	TGTGCCAGCCGCCCACCGGGACAGGGGAACTATGGCTACACCTTC	CASRPPGQGNYGYTF
TRBV7-4	-	-	TRBJ1-2	TGTGCCAGCAGACGAGACGTCTATGGCTACACCTTC	CASRRDVYGYTF
TRBV7-2	many	-	TRBJ1-2	TGTGCCAGCAGCTTAGAGCGCAGGGTTTATGGCTACACCTTC	CASSLERRVYGYTF
TRBV7-6	few	-	TRBJ2-3	TGTGCCAGCAGCCTCCCCCGGGACCTGGATACGCAGTATTTT	CASSLPRDLDTQYF
TRBV20-1	-	TRBD2	TRBJ2-1	TGCAGTGCTAGAGGGCTAGCGGAGTCCTACAATGAGCAGTTCTTC	CSARGLAESYNEQFF
TRBV11-1	-	-	TRBJ1-1	TGTGCCAGCAGTCAGGGTCCCAGCTACACTGAAGCTTTCTTT	CASSQGPSYTEAFF
TRBV28	many	-	TRBJ1-1	TGTGCCAGCATTCCCTTTGGGGTCGTGAACACTGAAGCTTTCTTT	CASIPFGVVNTEAFF
TRBV28	many	-	TRBJ1-2	TGTGCCAGCAGTCCTATCCCCGACGGCCTCTATGGCTACACCTTC	CASSPIPDGLYGYTF
TRBV19	-	TRBD2	TRBJ2-2	TGTGCCAGTACCAGCGGGGGTGTTACCGGGGAGCTGTTTTTT	CASTSGGVTGELFF
TRBV7-3	many	TRBD1	TRBJ2-7	TGTGCCAGCAGACCGGGACAGGGCCCCTACGAGCAGTACTTC	CASRPGQGPYEQYF
TRBV29-1	few	-	TRBJ1-1	TGCAGCGTGAGAGTCATGAACACTGAAGCTTTCTTT	CSVRVMNTEAFF
TRBV4-2	-	-	TRBJ2-4	TGTGCCAGCAGCCAAGATCCCAGGACAGAAAAGTACTTC	CASSQDPRTEKYF
TRBV28	many	-	TRBJ2-5	TGTGCCAGCGGGGAGACCCAGTACTTC	CASGETQYF
TRBV5-1	-	-	TRBJ1-1	TGCGCCAGCAGCCTGACGGTCGGGGGGGGCACTGAAGCTTTCTTT	CASSLTVGGGTEAFF
TRBV25-1	many	-	TRBJ2-7	TGTGCCAGCAGTGAATGGGGGACTCACTACGAGCAGTACTTC	CASSEWGTHYEQYF
TRBV7-9	many	-	TRBJ2-7	TGTGCCAGCAGCTTCACCAGTAGCAATCCGTACGAGCAGTACTTC	CASSFTSSNPYEQYF
TRBV12-3/TRBV12-4	-	TRBD1	TRBJ1-1	TGTGCCAGCATCCCCGGGACAGGGAACACTGAAGCTTTCTTT	CASIPGTGNTEAFF
TRBV19	-	-	TRBJ1-2	TGTGCCAGTAGTCACCGGACCAAGGGCTTCTATGGCTACACCTTC	CASSHRTKGFYGYTF
TRBV2	-	-	TRBJ2-1	TGTGCCGGAAAAGGGGGGAGCTCCTACAATGAGCAGTTCTTC	CAGKGGSSYNEQFF
TRBV7-2	many	-	TRBJ1-5	TGTGCCAGCAGCTTATTTGGAGGGGGAAACAATCAGCCCCAGCATTTT	CASSLFGGGNNQPQHF
TRBV10-3	-	-	TRBJ2-3	TGTGCCATCGGCCTCGGGTCTTCAGACACAGATACGCAGTATTTT	CAIGLGSSDTDTQYF
TRBV14	once	TRBD2	TRBJ2-7	TGTGCCAGCAGCCAGGGACTAGCGGGCCCCTACGAGCAGTACTTC	CASSQGLAGPYEQYF
TRBV7-6	many	TRBD2	TRBJ2-2	TGTGCCAGCAGCTCTAGCGGCCCGCACTCCGGGGAGCTGTTTTTT	CASSSSGPHSGELFF
TRBV27	-	TRBD1	TRBJ2-7	TGTGCCAGCAGTCCGCCTCGGGGACAGAAGCACCCCTTCTACGAGCAGTACTTC	CASSPPRGQKHPFYEQYF
TRBV6-2/TRBV6-3	-	TRBD1	TRBJ1-2	TGTGCCAGCAGTTACCTTCCGGACAGGGCTGGCGGCTACACCTTC	CASSYLPDRAGGYTF
TRBV18	-	-	TRBJ2-3	TGTGCCAGCTCACTGGTAGGGGACAGCACAGATACGCAGTATTTT	CASSLVGDSTDTQYF
TRBV7-3	few	TRBD1	TRBJ1-1	TGTGCCAGCAGCCATTATCCGGGACAGGGAGACACTGAAGCTTTCTTT	CASSHYPGQGDTEAFF
TRBV20-1	few	TRBD2	TRBJ2-7	TGCAGTGCTTCCGACCCCCTAGCGGAATTCCACTACGAGCAGTACTTC	CSASDPLAEFHYEQYF
TRBV29-1	few	-	TRBJ2-3	TGCAGCAGTGGTTCCGATCTGAGGACGCAGTATTTT	CSSGSDLRTQYF